These 22 T cell receptor beta chains came from one sample sequenced in a study of blood T cell repertoires in COVID-19. Clones were read by immunoSEQ multiplex PCR, and TCRdb kept only the in-frame ones, dropping some. The sample has 110,000 to 150,000 clones, 85% seen once. The sample taken for sequencing was peripheral blood. These receptors came from a man between 45 and 60 years old with acute or convalescent COVID-19.

The V gene is TRBV6-5, the J gene TRBJ1-6, with a weak D call TRBD1 (6 bases). Trimming took 0 bases from V and 6 from J, leaving 9 bases between them. CDR1 is MNHEY, CDR2 SVGAGI, per germline. The CDR3 loop spans 15 amino acids. The CDR3: CASSYSGAVNSPLHF. The DNA for the CDR3 is TGTGCCAGCAGTTACTCGGGGGCAGTTAATTCACCCCTCCACTTT.

This clone was recorded a few times. The gene calls are TRBV9 and TRBJ2-1; D perhaps matches TRBD1 (6 bases). Germline CDR1 reads SGDLS; CDR2 reads YYNGEE. Between the trimmed V and J ends, which lost 4 bases and 10 bases, there was a span of 15 bases. This CDR3 has 13 amino acids. CDR3 DNA sequence: TGTGCCAGCAGCTCCCACAGGGTACGCGAGCAGTTCTTC. Residues: CASSSHRVREQFF.

The V call is TRBV27, the J call TRBJ2-1; 7 bases align to TRBD1. V was pared by 4 bases and J by 2 bases, with 17 bases of the junction left unmatched. Germline CDR1 MNHEY, CDR2 SMNVEV (reference sequence). The CDR3 has 19 amino acids. The CDR3 loop reads CASSSAGGLRGSAYNEQFF. In DNA form, the CDR3 reads TGTGCCAGCAGTTCGGCAGGGGGTTTGAGGGGCTCAGCCTACAATGAGCAGTTCTTC.

The chain uses TRBV6-5 and TRBJ2-7; TRBD2 agrees at 13 bases. Germline CDR1 MNHEY, CDR2 SVGAGI. The CDR3 consists of 15 residues. V trimming: 4 bases; J trimming: 3 bases; junction bases outside the gene matches: 3. The CDR3 nucleotides read TGTGCCAGCAGTTCCGGACTAGCGGGGGACTACGAGCAGTACTTC. Translating it yields CASSSGLAGDYEQYF.

The V gene is TRBV19, the J gene TRBJ1-2; a possible D gene is TRBD1 (5 bases). The CDR3 spans 14 residues. The germline gives CDR1 LNHDA, CDR2 SQIVND (reference sequence). The V end was cut by 7 bases, the J end by 1 base, with 13 bases between. The CDR3: CASTRTLDNYGYTF. The CDR3 nucleotides read TGTGCCAGTACAAGGACACTTGATAACTATGGCTACACCTTC.

The chain joins TRBV5-1 to TRBJ2-1, with D perhaps TRBD2 (6 bases). V lost 0 bases, J lost 2 bases, and 9 bases lay in between. Per germline, CDR1 SGHRS and CDR2 YFSETQ. CDR3 length: 15 residues. CDR3 sequence reads: CASSLAGVPYNEQFF. The CDR3 bases are TGCGCCAGCAGCTTGGCGGGGGTCCCCTACAATGAGCAGTTCTTC.

The V gene is TRBV5-6, the J gene TRBJ2-7; 7 bases are shared with TRBD2. The CDR3 loop spans 15 amino acids. The V gene's germline CDR1 is SGHDT and CDR2 YYEEEE. V dropped 2 bases and J dropped 4; count of bases not matched to a gene: 9. The CDR3 region is CASSFTGGGIYEQYF. In nucleotides, the CDR3 is TGTGCCAGCAGCTTTACTGGCGGGGGAATTTACGAGCAGTACTTC.

This rearrangement joins TRBV6-6 to TRBJ2-7; 7 positions agree with TRBD2. The CDR3 contains 13 residues. Germline CDR1 MNHNY, CDR2 SVGAGI (reference sequence). J lost 6 bases, V lost 7 bases, and 9 bases had no gene match. The CDR3, as DNA: TGTGCCAGCAAAGGACTAGTGTCGACCGAGCAGTACTTC. This codes for CASKGLVSTEQYF.

CDR3 nucleotide sequence: TGCGCCAGCAGCATAGACAGAACCATGAACACTGAAGCTTTCTTT. Translating it yields CASSIDRTMNTEAFF. The chain has TRBV5-1 and TRBJ1-1; possible D gene TRBD1, 5 bases. This CDR3 is 15 amino acids long. Germline CDR1 reads SGHRS; CDR2 reads YFSETQ. Between the trimmed V and J ends, which lost 4 bases and 0 bases, there was a span of 13 bases.

This chain links TRBV18 with TRBJ2-7, with 7 nucleotides matching TRBD2. Looked up from germline, CDR1 is KGHSH and CDR2 is LQKENI. The CDR3 length is 19 residues. J was trimmed by 3 bases and V by 3 bases; bases with no gene match: 20. CDR3 DNA sequence: TGTGCCAGCTCACCCGGATCGGACCCGGGGGGACTTAAGAGCTACGAGCAGTACTTC. This gives the protein CASSPGSDPGGLKSYEQYF.

This clone has just a few counts. The CDR3 sequence: CASSLKLAGDEQFF. CDR3 sequence (DNA): TGTGCCAGCAGCTTAAAACTAGCAGGCGATGAGCAGTTCTTC. The genes are TRBV7-2 and TRBJ2-1; D might be TRBD2 (6 bases). Trimming left V 2 bases short and J 8 bases short, with 13 bases between. CDR3 length: 14 amino acids. Germline V gene data show CDR1 as SGHTA and CDR2 as FQGNSA.

CDR3 sequence (DNA): TGTGCCAGCAGCCATCCGGACAGGGGACCCTACGAGCAGTACTTC. This gives the protein CASSHPDRGPYEQYF. The chain couples TRBV3-1 (or the pseudogene TRBV3-2) to TRBJ2-7; the match to TRBD1 covers 9 bases. This CDR3 spans 15 amino acids. V was clipped by 3 bases and J by 2 bases; unmatched bases: 5. Germline V gene lookup returns CDR1 LGHDT and CDR2 YNNKEL (reference sequence).

The V gene is TRBV12-5, the J gene TRBJ2-7; D call uncertain. V was trimmed by 0 bases and J by 0 bases, leaving 24 bases between them. The CDR3 spans 20 residues. Germline values: CDR1 LGHNT, CDR2 FRNRAP. In DNA form, the CDR3 reads TGTGCTAGTGGTTTGGTACCCACAGTCTCAGTAAGAAGATTCTCCTACGAGCAGTACTTC. Protein product: CASGLVPTVSVRRFSYEQYF.

The chain uses TRBV6-5 and TRBJ2-1; 12 nucleotides agree with TRBD2. The germline gives CDR1 MNHEY, CDR2 SVGAGI. Losses at the gene ends were 2 bases for V and 7 bases for J; bases not matched to a gene: 3. This CDR3 is built from 15 residues. The CDR3, as DNA: TGTGCCAGCAGTTACGATACTAGCGGGAGGAATGAGCAGTTCTTC. It yields the protein CASSYDTSGRNEQFF.

This chain joins TRBV3-1 (or the pseudogene TRBV3-2) and TRBJ2-5; the match to TRBD2 covers 7 bases. V shed 0 bases, J shed 5 bases, and the junction held 9 bases outside the gene matches. The CDR3 covers 16 residues. CDR1 and CDR2 from the germline V gene are LGHDT and YNNKEL (reference sequence). CDR3 in amino acids: CASSQERAGPRETQYF. The CDR3 nucleotides read TGTGCCAGCAGCCAAGAACGAGCGGGACCGAGGGAGACCCAGTACTTC.

The chain links TRBV7-2 to TRBJ2-1; 7 positions match TRBD2. Germline assignment: CDR1 SGHTA and CDR2 FQGNSA. Trimming took 1 base from V and 7 from J; bases not matched to a gene: 7. The CDR3 extends over 15 amino acids. The CDR3 DNA reads TGTGCCAGCAGCTTAGATGCGGGAGCCCGGAATGAGCAGTTCTTC. Translating it yields CASSLDAGARNEQFF. The full variable domain, in which reference TRBV7-2 and TRBJ2-1 provide the parts outside the CDR3, is GAGVSQSPSNKVTEKGKDVELRCDPISGHTALYWYRQSLGQGLEFLIYFQGNSAPDKSGLPSDRFSAERTGGSVSTLTIQRTQQEDSAVYLCASSLDAGARNEQFFGPGTRLTVL.

This chain uses TRBV9 with TRBJ1-1; weak D call: TRBD1 (5 bases). Trimming took off 3 bases at V and 0 bases at J, with 15 bases between the two ends. Looked up from germline, CDR1 is SGDLS and CDR2 is YYNGEE. This CDR3 has 16 amino acids. CDR3 nucleotides: TGTGCCAGCAGCGCCCAAGCTCCGACAGTGAACACTGAAGCTTTCTTT. Translating it yields CASSAQAPTVNTEAFF.

The V call is TRBV19, the J call TRBJ1-1; possibly TRBD1 for D (5 bases). The CDR3 has 12 amino acids. Between the trimmed V and J ends, which lost 7 bases and 5 bases, there was a span of 11 bases. CDR1 LNHDA and CDR2 SQIVND come from the germline V gene (reference sequence). In nucleotides, the CDR3 is TGTGCCAGTAAATCAACAGGTACTGAAGCTTTCTTT. Translated: CASKSTGTEAFF.

J is TRBJ2-5 and V is TRBV9; perhaps TRBD2 as D (6 bases). This CDR3 is 15 amino acids long. Germline V gene data show CDR1 as SGDLS and CDR2 as YYNGEE. V was cut by 2 bases and J by 1 base, with 12 bases left in between. CDR3 in amino acids: CASSVGGAVQETQYF. The CDR3, as DNA: TGTGCCAGCAGCGTCGGCGGGGCGGTCCAAGAGACCCAGTACTTC.

In this sample, this clone turned up a few times. The chain carries TRBV11-3 and TRBJ2-7; 7 bases are shared with TRBD1. Germline V gives CDR1 SGHNT, CDR2 YENEEA. The CDR3 runs to 13 residues. V lost 6 bases and J lost 4; bases outside the gene matches: 6. CDR3 sequence reads: CASSYSQGYEQYF. In DNA form, the CDR3 reads TGTGCCAGCAGTTACTCACAGGGGTACGAGCAGTACTTC.

The table lists this clone with a count of one. V gene TRBV18 combines with J gene TRBJ1-1; 11 bases map to TRBD1. J was trimmed by 4 bases and V by 1 base; bases with no gene match: 8. The CDR3 covers 17 residues. Germline V lookup: CDR1 KGHSH, CDR2 LQKENI. The CDR3 DNA reads as TGTGCCAGCTCACCACTTGGACAGGGGGCATGGGGCACTGAAGCTTTCTTT. This codes for CASSPLGQGAWGTEAFF. The full variable domain, its missing parts supplied by reference TRBV18 and TRBJ1-1, is NAGVMQNPRHLVRRRGQEARLRCSPMKGHSHVYWYRQLPEEGLKFMVYLQKENIIDESGMPKERFSAEFPKEGPSILRIQQVVRGDSAAYFCASSPLGQGAWGTEAFFGQGTRLTVV.

The genes are TRBV10-2 and TRBJ1-2; D perhaps matches TRBD1 (5 bases). The length of the CDR3 is 13 residues. The germline V gene has CDR1 WSHSY and CDR2 SAAADI. Trimming pared 8 bases from V and 2 bases from J, leaving 12 bases between. In nucleotides, the CDR3 is TGCGCCAGCGCGGGGCGAACAAACTATGGCTACACCTTC. Translation gives CASAGRTNYGYTF.